The source of this T cell receptor (beta chain) is a study of blood T cell repertoires in COVID-19. On the study more broadly: Both acute and convalescent COVID-19 samples were obtained from the United States, Italy and Spain. Sources were T cells, B-cell-depleted T cells, or PBMCs; the material itself was cDNA or gDNA.

The study recruited people aged about 18 to 89 years across 24 US areas. The trim removed 5 bases at V and 9 bases at J, leaving 18 bases unmatched. Per germline, CDR1 LNHDA and CDR2 SQIVND (reference sequence). CDR3 length equals 18 residues. Original processing methods: Estimates of nucleated cell counts were drawn from the amplification of reference gene primers. This table comes from immunoSEQ multiplex PCR, and its TCRdb copy is limited to in-frame clones, with some not included. The DNA was the basis for D and trimming; V, J and clone size are from that table. The sample holds fewer than 400,000 clones, approximately 89% seen once.

The sequence derives from a woman under 40 who had recovered from COVID-19. J is TRBJ2-1 and V is TRBV19, with 11 positions matching TRBD2. The sequencing sample was made of PBMCs or T cells enriched from blood (not recorded which). The CDR3 spells CASSFLGVAGGIGGEQFF. The CDR3 DNA is TGTGCCAGTAGTTTTCTGGGGGTAGCGGGAGGGATTGGCGGTGAGCAGTTCTTC.